This is a list of T cell receptor beta chains from one sample in a study of OX40 agonist ivuxolimab in advanced cancers. Sequenced by immunoSEQ multiplex PCR; TCRdb stores in-frame clones only, minus some. Of tens of thousands of clones listed, roughly 87% are singletons. The material sequenced was CD4+ or CD8+ T cells sorted from blood, taken in a trial of the OX40 agonist ivuxolimab. The receptors here all came from an adult with an advanced solid tumor such as melanoma, head and neck, liver or kidney cancer. The CDR3 runs from the conserved cysteine through the conserved F or W. Each record gives: D gene, V gene, J gene, CDR3 protein. A D gene is named only where the DNA matches it firmly.

D gene: NA; V gene: TRBV5-6; J gene: TRBJ1-5; CDR3 protein: CASSLFSRSSNQPQHF
D gene: NA; V gene: TRBV2; J gene: TRBJ2-5; CDR3 protein: CASSPGKRTQYF
D gene: NA; V gene: TRBV21-1; J gene: TRBJ2-7; CDR3 protein: CASQRPGSYEQYF
D gene: TRBD1; V gene: TRBV6-5; J gene: TRBJ1-3; CDR3 protein: CASRPGQGSGNTIYF
D gene: NA; V gene: TRBV19; J gene: TRBJ2-1; CDR3 protein: CASMGGAPYNEQFF
D gene: TRBD1; V gene: TRBV27; J gene: TRBJ1-2; CDR3 protein: CASRELGQGDGYTF
D gene: NA; V gene: TRBV5-1; J gene: TRBJ2-7; CDR3 protein: CASSSRGGEQYF
D gene: NA; V gene: TRBV30; J gene: TRBJ1-1; CDR3 protein: CACTRRQTEAFF
D gene: TRBD2; V gene: TRBV7-9; J gene: TRBJ2-1; CDR3 protein: CASRRTSGRGNEQFF
D gene: NA; V gene: TRBV5-1; J gene: TRBJ2-7; CDR3 protein: CASSLLERHEQYF
D gene: NA; V gene: TRBV6-5; J gene: TRBJ2-7; CDR3 protein: CASSYGQPVREQYF
D gene: TRBD1; V gene: TRBV7-2; J gene: TRBJ1-1; CDR3 protein: CASSFPGGAFF
D gene: NA; V gene: TRBV11-3; J gene: TRBJ1-6; CDR3 protein: CASSFGSYNSPLHF
D gene: NA; V gene: TRBV2; J gene: TRBJ2-7; CDR3 protein: CASRSPGGTYEQYF
D gene: TRBD1; V gene: TRBV28; J gene: TRBJ2-1; CDR3 protein: CASSFGQGAYNEQFF
D gene: NA; V gene: TRBV30; J gene: TRBJ2-2; CDR3 protein: CASFRAVGSGELFF
D gene: NA; V gene: TRBV19; J gene: TRBJ2-1; CDR3 protein: CASRTYHGLNEQFF
D gene: TRBD1; V gene: TRBV2; J gene: TRBJ1-4; CDR3 protein: CASSGNLPGQKLFF
D gene: NA; V gene: TRBV28; J gene: TRBJ1-1; CDR3 protein: CASSEGGATEAFF
D gene: NA; V gene: TRBV4-1; J gene: TRBJ2-1; CDR3 protein: CASSQGRGRSSYNEQFF
D gene: NA; V gene: TRBV7-7; J gene: TRBJ2-3; CDR3 protein: CASSAQYTDTQYF
D gene: NA; V gene: TRBV2; J gene: TRBJ1-4; CDR3 protein: CATAGPLNEKLFF
D gene: TRBD1; V gene: TRBV5-1; J gene: TRBJ2-4; CDR3 protein: CASSPRTGDWAKNIQYF
D gene: NA; V gene: TRBV7-2; J gene: TRBJ1-3; CDR3 protein: CASSRGGSSGNTIYF
D gene: NA; V gene: TRBV12-5; J gene: TRBJ2-3; CDR3 protein: CASGLTGAPSTDTQYF
D gene: NA; V gene: TRBV19; J gene: TRBJ1-5; CDR3 protein: CASSIGGTPNQPQHF
D gene: NA; V gene: TRBV15; J gene: TRBJ1-4; CDR3 protein: CATSAVRGVNEKLFF
D gene: NA; V gene: TRBV6-6; J gene: TRBJ2-1; CDR3 protein: CASRGPSSYNEQFF
D gene: NA; V gene: TRBV19; J gene: TRBJ2-2; CDR3 protein: CASSIGRGTGELFF
D gene: NA; V gene: TRBV5-1; J gene: TRBJ1-3; CDR3 protein: CASSLDGSRNTIYF
D gene: NA; V gene: TRBV5-1; J gene: TRBJ1-1; CDR3 protein: CASSARGGGEAFF
D gene: NA; V gene: TRBV6-1; J gene: TRBJ1-5; CDR3 protein: CASEGGLGNQPQHF
D gene: NA; V gene: TRBV4-3; J gene: TRBJ2-5; CDR3 protein: CASSRSPSFEGETQYF
D gene: NA; V gene: TRBV19; J gene: TRBJ2-3; CDR3 protein: CASSILWQGRIDTQYF
D gene: NA; V gene: TRBV11-3; J gene: TRBJ1-1; CDR3 protein: CASSSQGSMNTEAFF
D gene: NA; V gene: TRBV27; J gene: TRBJ1-2; CDR3 protein: CASSKDERYGYTF
D gene: TRBD1; V gene: TRBV7-9; J gene: TRBJ2-5; CDR3 protein: CASSLEGQLQETQYF
D gene: TRBD2; V gene: TRBV19; J gene: TRBJ2-2; CDR3 protein: CASSRRESTGELFF
D gene: NA; V gene: TRBV14; J gene: TRBJ1-1; CDR3 protein: CASTKSPGTEAFF
D gene: NA; V gene: TRBV20-1; J gene: TRBJ1-2; CDR3 protein: CSARINYGYTF
D gene: NA; V gene: TRBV29-1; J gene: TRBJ2-5; CDR3 protein: CSTHALQETQYF
D gene: NA; V gene: TRBV7-7; J gene: TRBJ2-5; CDR3 protein: CASSPWTIQETQYF
D gene: NA; V gene: TRBV28; J gene: TRBJ2-2; CDR3 protein: CASSLMTGSNTGELFF
D gene: NA; V gene: TRBV11-2; J gene: TRBJ2-3; CDR3 protein: CASSQWGDTQYF
D gene: TRBD2; V gene: TRBV14; J gene: TRBJ2-1; CDR3 protein: CASSQFRGLAGNEQFF
D gene: NA; V gene: TRBV18; J gene: TRBJ2-7; CDR3 protein: CASSSQNEQYF
D gene: NA; V gene: TRBV30; J gene: TRBJ2-1; CDR3 protein: CAWSRGDNEQFF
D gene: NA; V gene: TRBV6-5; J gene: TRBJ1-1; CDR3 protein: CASSLTGVNTEAFF
D gene: NA; V gene: TRBV28; J gene: TRBJ1-2; CDR3 protein: CASRPHDDYGYTF
D gene: NA; V gene: TRBV27; J gene: TRBJ1-6; CDR3 protein: CASSLTPPYPSSYNSPLHF
D gene: TRBD2; V gene: TRBV11-2; J gene: TRBJ2-5; CDR3 protein: CASSEGGTRGTQYF
D gene: TRBD2; V gene: TRBV11-3; J gene: TRBJ2-2; CDR3 protein: CASSILTGTSLNTGELFF
D gene: NA; V gene: TRBV10-2; J gene: TRBJ1-5; CDR3 protein: CASRRTDSNQPQHF
D gene: NA; V gene: TRBV28; J gene: TRBJ1-2; CDR3 protein: CASSFAVGRVYGYTF
D gene: NA; V gene: TRBV6-1; J gene: TRBJ2-1; CDR3 protein: CASSELWGQSYNEQFF
D gene: TRBD1; V gene: TRBV7-8; J gene: TRBJ2-2; CDR3 protein: CASSYRDRGAGELFF
D gene: TRBD2; V gene: TRBV7-9; J gene: TRBJ2-7; CDR3 protein: CASSFEAGGPLYYEQYF